This T cell receptor (beta chain) was found in a study of T cells expressing NK-cell markers. Each CDR3 protein gets one entry in TCRdb, which reprocessed the 5' RACE reads and gives no DNA. The sample data list a few hundred thousand distinct CDR3 sequences. On this clonotype: Its target is not known.

Germline V lookup: CDR1 GTSNPN, CDR2 SVGIG (reference sequence). The CDR3 is made up of 13 amino acids. General study points: A handful of donors likewise had their CD3+CD56-NKG2C+ fraction led by these clonotypes.

Sequencing was done on a sample of blood T cells: a sorted CD56 or NKG2C T cell subset, CD4+ or CD8+ T cells, or bulk PBMC T cells (not recorded which). This TCR was recovered from a man in his late teens or twenties in good health. The chain has TRBV30 and TRBJ2-1; absent DNA, TCRdb's TRBD2 call cannot be checked. CDR3 in amino acids: CAWNSAGGISQFF.